This record looks at one T cell receptor beta chain sequence and its context. No antigen is known for it. Base-call qualities are not available, and no considerably larger clone is one nucleotide away. The sample's time point, from its label and the paper: baseline before first vaccination. Vaccinee samples were obtained from the UK trials COV001 and COV002, which included a single-blind randomized controlled phase 2/3 trial of AZD1222 (ChAdOx1 nCoV-19) in healthy adults. For TCRbeta chain sequencing, PBMC samples from trial participants were taken at day 0 and at day 28 after the second dose. The CDR3 regions of human TCRbeta chains were analyzed by immunosequencing. Per the authors' processing: Repertoire TCRs were checked for matches against a reference library of SARS-CoV-2-specific TCRs that had been generated using the MIRA antigen-specificity platform. Breadth was defined as the fraction of unique TCRs that were SARS-CoV-2-associated, and depth was defined as the fraction of total T cells that were SARS-CoV-2-associated. Using the MIRA data, each spike-specific TCR was mapped to the spike region that the TCR reacts to and placed in a CD4 or CD8 class. Log10-transformed breadth and depth values were compared by one-way ANOVA with Sidak's multiple comparisons tests. The immuneACCESS repertoire file appears here via TCRdb, limited to in-frame rearrangements. These files lack a portion of the clones; in checked studies, under half of the deficit traces to unresolved V genes, and the cause of the others is not known. V, J and clone size are those of that table, while D and trimming were read from the DNA. This sample has some 110,000 clones in its table, and around 94% of those were observed once. The ten largest clones capture about 3% of the sample.

These data are taken from a study of T cell responses to AZD1222 COVID-19 vaccine (dated by TCRdb to the early 2020s). The study in broad terms: AZD1222 recipients given second doses at about 4 weeks or at about 12 weeks were pooled, since spike-specific TCR depth and breadth were not found to differ between the two schedules. Trial participants were enrolled into age subgroups of 18-55, 56-69 and 70-plus years, which contained approximately 150, 30 and 60 TCR-sequenced participants, respectively. TCR sequencing was performed for some 250 trial participants, of whom about 200 were given two doses of AZD1222 and approximately 25 were given two doses of MenACWY control vaccine. What the research found in general, with its limitations: The whole spike protein was spanned by vaccine-associated CD4 TCRs, and dominant responses were seen in regions 160-218 and 743-854. Epitopes outside the regions mutated in the B.1.351 and B.1.1.7 variants were reportedly recognized by nearly half of the unique spike-specific TCRs. Participants were mostly white British and included more females than males, and it was suggested by the authors that clonal diversity may have been underestimated. A significant rise in spike-specific TCR breadth and depth was observed after two AZD1222 doses relative to day 0 and relative to MenACWY recipients. Because no samples from the day 14 peak response were available, repertoires could be characterized only after the peak T cell response. The 56-69-year group was small, and its depth increase did not reach significance, likely because of low power. Conclusions about previously exposed vaccinees are limited, since just five to seven AZD1222 recipients were seropositive for SARS-CoV-2 at baseline.

V is reduced by 5 bases and J by 6 bases, leaving a spacing of 10 bases between them. From the germline V gene, CDR1 is SNHLY and CDR2 is FYNNEI. Reading from cysteine to phenylalanine, the CDR3 counts 13 amino acids. Only the CDR3 portion is preserved as DNA: 39 bases, with reading frame beginning at the first base. The sequence was collected from an adult in good health. This material consisted of peripheral blood, taken on day 0 of AZD1222 vaccination. The V and J genes are TRBV2 and TRBJ1-4; tentative D gene TRBD1, with 5 bases matching. The nucleotide sequence reads TGTGCCAGCAGTAGGGGACGGGATGAAAAACTGTTTTTT. The translation is CASSRGRDEKLFF.